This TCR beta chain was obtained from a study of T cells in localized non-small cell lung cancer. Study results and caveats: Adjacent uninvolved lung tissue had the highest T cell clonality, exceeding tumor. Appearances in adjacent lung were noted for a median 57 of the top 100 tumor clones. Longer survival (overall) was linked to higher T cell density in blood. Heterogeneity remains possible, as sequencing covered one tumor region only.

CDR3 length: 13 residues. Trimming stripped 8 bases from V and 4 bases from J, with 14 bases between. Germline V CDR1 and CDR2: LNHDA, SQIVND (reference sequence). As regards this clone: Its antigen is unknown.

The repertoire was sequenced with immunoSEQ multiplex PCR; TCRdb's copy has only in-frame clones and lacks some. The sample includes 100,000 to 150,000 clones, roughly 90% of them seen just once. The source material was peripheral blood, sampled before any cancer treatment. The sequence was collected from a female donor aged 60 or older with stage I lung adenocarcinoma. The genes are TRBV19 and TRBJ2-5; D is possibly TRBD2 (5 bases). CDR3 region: CASGSPGRETQYF. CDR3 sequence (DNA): TGTGCCAGTGGGTCCCCGGGGAGAGAGACCCAGTACTTC.